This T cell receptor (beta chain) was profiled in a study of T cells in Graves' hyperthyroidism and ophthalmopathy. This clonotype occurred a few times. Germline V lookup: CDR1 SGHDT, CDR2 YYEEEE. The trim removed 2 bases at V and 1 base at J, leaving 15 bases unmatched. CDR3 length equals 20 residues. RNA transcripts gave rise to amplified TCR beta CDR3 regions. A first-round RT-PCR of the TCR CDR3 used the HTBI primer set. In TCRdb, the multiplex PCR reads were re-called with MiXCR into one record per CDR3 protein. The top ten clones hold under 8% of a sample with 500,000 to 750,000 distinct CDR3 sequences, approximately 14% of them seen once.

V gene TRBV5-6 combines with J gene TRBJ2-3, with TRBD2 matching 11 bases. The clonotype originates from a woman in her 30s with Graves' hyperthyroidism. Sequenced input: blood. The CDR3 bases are TGTGCCAGCAGCTTTCAAGCCGGGACTAGCGGCACGCTTGGCACAGATACGCAGTATTTT. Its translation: CASSFQAGTSGTLGTDTQYF.